What follows is one TCR beta chain and its context. Its antigen is currently unknown. This specimen comes from a study of blood T cells in healthy people across ages. Overall study findings and caveats: Unsorted PBMCs blocked a conclusive comparison of naive and antigen-experienced cells. Roughly linearly, TCR beta diversity per million T cells fell as age increased.

A sample-barcoded 5' primer and a J-beta primer mix were used in a second PCR of roughly 7 to 12 cycles. MiXCR was run by TCRdb on the 5' RACE reads, yielding one entry per CDR3 protein. The table records about 810,000 distinct CDR3 sequences, approximately 35% of them present only once. Drawing of peripheral blood yielded about 10 milliliters from each donor. V dropped 4 bases and J dropped 5 bases, with 23 bases sitting between them. From germline, CDR1 is SGDLS and CDR2 YYNGEE. The CDR3 is 17 residues long. The sample consisted of blood. The V gene is TRBV9, the J gene TRBJ2-3, with D possibly being TRBD2 (6 bases). The source is a man younger than 35 in good health. For the CDR3, the DNA is TGTGCCAGCAGCTATATCTTCGCGGGGACTGCACAAGATACGCAGTATTTT. Protein sequence: CASSYIFAGTAQDTQYF.